This T cell receptor beta chain is from a study of blood T cell repertoires in COVID-19 (dated by TCRdb to the early 2020s). Describing the broader study: The collaborator samples originated in the United States, Italy and Spain and spanned the acute and convalescent phases of COVID-19. The material from the prospective study consisted of cDNA or gDNA derived from T cells, B-cell-depleted T cells, or PBMCs. Deeply sampled blood TCRbeta repertoires from subjects exposed to, actively infected with, or recovered from COVID-19 were included in the dataset. The repertoires were released in a freely available public database intended as a resource for research on the immune response to SARS-CoV-2. Samples were obtained from the ongoing ImmuneRACE study (first 160 participants) and from approximately 1,200 subjects provided by 6 global collaborators. Sample metadata almost always included a de-identified subject ID, COVID-19 status, age in years and sex. Where available, HLA class I and class II types were taken from metadata supplied by the sample provider and were not determined by assay-based typing.

Study-wide conclusions, independent of this receptor: The quantity of clinical and demographic metadata differed by source and by participant and was supplied without curation.

Enrolling through a virtual design, the prospective study's participants ranged in age from roughly 18 to 95 years and lived across around 25 United States geographic areas. Cohort assignment in the prospective study relied on participant-reported clinical history from a screening survey and a study questionnaire. Exposed participants had been in contact with someone with a PCR-confirmed or clinician-diagnosed COVID-19 case within 2 weeks of study entry. Mobile phlebotomists in the prospective study collected whole blood, serum and a nasopharyngeal or oropharyngeal swab from every participant. Participants in the prospective study had the option to provide additional blood draws and questionnaires over a 2-month period. Prospective study blood samples were shipped either frozen or at room temperature before DNA extraction. TCRbeta CDR3 regions were amplified from genomic DNA by means of the immunoSEQ Assay, a bias-controlled multiplex PCR. In the authors' own workflow: Nucleated cell counts per sample were estimated from amplification of reference gene primers within the assay. To quantify the absolute abundance of each unique TCRbeta CDR3 rearrangement, sequence reads were collapsed and filtered. Productive Simpson clonality was computed per sample as the square root of Simpson's diversity index over productive rearrangements. In its TCRdb copy, this immuneACCESS table keeps in-frame sequences only and misses some clones. Where compared with another copy, unresolved V genes explain less than half of these, and the others have no known cause. That table furnishes V, J and clone size, whereas the DNA furnished D and trimming. A total of 260,000 or so clones appear in this sample, 83% of them only once. Approximately 4% of the sample is in the top ten clones.

A word on this clone: Its antigen remains unidentified. Per-nucleotide qualities are absent, and no much larger clonotype sits a single base away.

V loses 3 bases at its end and J loses 7 bases; junction bases beyond the gene matches: 7. Including cysteine and phenylalanine, the CDR3 has 15 amino acids. The entry retains the CDR3 DNA only, 45 bases that are in frame from base 1. The CDR1 and CDR2 encoded by the germline V gene are MNHNS and SASEGT. The sequence was obtained from a middle-aged woman who had been exposed to COVID-19. The chain is encoded by TRBV6-1 joined to TRBJ2-1; 9 central nucleotides agree with TRBD1. The sequencing input was PBMCs or T cells enriched from blood (not recorded which). The nucleotide sequence reads TGTGCCAGCAGTGATCGGACAGGGGTAAGGAATGAGCAGTTCTTC. Its amino acids are CASSDRTGVRNEQFF.